This record concerns one T cell receptor (beta chain) sequence. Its target is unknown. This PCR relied on a set of 60 Vbeta primers and 13 Jbeta primers. TCRdb keeps only in-frame clones here, not all; method: immunoSEQ multiplex PCR. Of some 61,000 clones in the sample, about 81% were seen once. The sample comes from a study of cytomegalovirus exposure and HLA in healthy donors. Turning to the study itself: Early released data comprised tens of millions of unique TCRs from HLA-typed donors. Genetic ancestry analysis placed around 76% of the approximately 400 donors that were genotyped in the Caucasian-associated cluster. The study's findings and limits: Sequencing had likely introduced a cluster of highly shared sequence variants as an artifact. Later work found that TCR association rates differed between HLA loci; DRB1 had the most and HLA-C the fewest.

V shed 2 bases, J shed 4 bases, and the junction held 4 bases outside the gene matches. Per germline, CDR1 SGHAT and CDR2 FQNNGV. CDR3 size: 16 residues. The chain is built from TRBV11-2 and TRBJ2-1; 11 positions match TRBD2. This TCR was sampled from a human donor in good health. The specimen was PBMCs. In DNA, the CDR3 is TGTGCCAGCAGCTTACTACCTAGCGGGGGGTACAATGAGCAGTTCTTC. Amino acid sequence: CASSLLPSGGYNEQFF.